This T cell receptor beta chain was captured by sequencing in a study of shared clonotypes between healthy human individuals. Overall study: Donors, aged 18 to 49, were a couple of women and three men.

Deletions cut 1 base from V and 4 bases from J, with 13 bases between. CDR3 length equals 16 residues. The germline CDR1 and CDR2 sequences are SGHVS and FQNEAQ. Each subset's genomic DNA was split evenly across several immunoSEQ plates. The data were produced by immunoSEQ multiplex PCR, yet TCRdb's version contains in-frame clones alone and is incomplete. The table records 2 million to 2.5 million clones, approximately 94% of them present only once. A remark on this clone: The target antigen is unknown.

Points from the study as a whole: Larger estimated richness was generally recorded for naive subsets relative to memory subsets. Despite large depth, rarefaction showed incomplete sorted-subset sequencing.

The TCR was taken from a man between 18 and 29 years old in good health. Sequencing was performed on naive CD4+ T cells sorted from blood. As to subset: CD45RA+ positively selected. J is TRBJ2-2 and V is TRBV7-8; D might be TRBD1 (6 bases). The CDR3 nucleotides read TGTGCCAGCAGCTTAGAACAGGGAGTCGGCACCGGGGAGCTGTTTTTT. Translation gives CASSLEQGVGTGELFF.